These 19 T cell receptor beta chains share one sample of origin, sequenced in a study of identical twins. TCRdb re-analysed the 5' RACE reads in MiXCR, keeping a single row per CDR3 protein. Of some 260,000 distinct CDR3 sequences listed, about 14% are singletons. Sequenced sample: memory (CD45RO+) T cells sorted from blood. The receptors were sampled from a woman aged 18-29 years in good health.

The DNA for the CDR3 is TGTGCCAGCAGTTTTCGTAATACGCAGTATTTT. Translating it yields CASSFRNTQYF. The chain links TRBV6-5 to TRBJ2-3; D gene ambiguous. Looked up from germline, CDR1 is MNHEY and CDR2 is SVGAGI. This CDR3 contains 11 residues. V lost 4 bases and J lost 7, with 6 bases in between.

This clonotype occurred many times. CDR3 amino acids: CASRLRGAYEQYF. The CDR3 DNA reads TGTGCCAGCAGACTTCGGGGGGCCTACGAGCAGTACTTC. The chain combines TRBV12-3 or TRBV12-4 with TRBJ2-7; TRBD2 agrees at 7 bases. The V segment lost 6 bases and the J segment 2 bases; nucleotides outside the gene matches: 4. The CDR3 length is 13 residues.

This clonotype was observed a handful of times. The V and J genes are TRBV28 and TRBJ1-2; 9 positions agree with TRBD1. The V and J ends lost 5 bases and 6 bases, in that order; junction bases with no gene match: 10. The CDR3 is 15 amino acids. Germline V gene sequence: CDR1 MDHEN, CDR2 SYDVKM. The CDR3: CASSPTSGTGNGYTF. In nucleotides, the CDR3 is TGTGCCAGCAGTCCCACCTCCGGGACAGGGAATGGCTACACCTTC.

This clonotype was found a few times. The CDR3 bases are TGTGCCAGCACCCGGGGGCAGAGCACCGGGGAGCTGTTTTTT. This sequence encodes CASTRGQSTGELFF. V usage is TRBV12-3 or TRBV12-4 and J usage is TRBJ2-2; possibly TRBD1 or TRBD2 for D (6 bases each). V shed 7 bases and J shed 4 bases, with 13 bases lying between them. CDR3 size: 14 residues.

This clonotype has more than one count but fewer than ten. The V and J genes are TRBV7-2 and TRBJ2-4; D is undetermined. The CDR3 runs 15 residues. Germline V CDR1 and CDR2: SGHTA, FQGNSA. Trimming cost V 3 bases and J 0 bases, with 9 bases left between them. The CDR3, as DNA: TGTGCCAGCAGCTTGGCCGTTCTAGCCAAAAACATTCAGTACTTC. It translates to CASSLAVLAKNIQYF.

This sequence joins TRBV12-3 or TRBV12-4 and TRBJ1-5; no clear D gene. Trimming left V 2 bases short and J 1 base short, with 3 bases between. The CDR3 is 13 amino acids. The DNA of the CDR3 is TGTGCCAGCAGTTTAATAAGCAATCAGCCCCAGCATTTT. It is translated as CASSLISNQPQHF.

This clonotype was seen only a few times. The V call is TRBV11-3, the J call TRBJ2-1, with D perhaps given as TRBD1 or TRBD2 (5 bases each). V was trimmed by 4 bases and J by 5 bases, leaving 12 bases between them. There are 14 residues in the CDR3. Germline loops: CDR1 SGHNT, CDR2 YENEEA. This CDR3 reads CASSSRDVHNEQFF. DNA of the CDR3: TGTGCCAGCAGCTCACGGGACGTTCACAATGAGCAGTTCTTC.

The chain couples TRBV20-1 to TRBJ1-5; no clear D. Looked up from germline, CDR1 is DFQATT and CDR2 is SNEGSKA (reference sequence). With 3 bases removed from V and 0 bases from J, the gap between germline ends came to 9 bases. The CDR3 is 14 residues long. The CDR3 nucleotides read TGCAGTGCTAGTCCAGCCGATAGCAATCAGCCCCAGCATTTT. Residues: CSASPADSNQPQHF.

This clonotype has only a few counts. The V gene is TRBV25-1, the J gene TRBJ1-6, with D perhaps matching TRBD1 (5 bases). The CDR3 spans 14 residues. The germline V gene has CDR1 MGHDK and CDR2 SYGVNS. Trimming took off 1 base at V and 10 bases at J, with 11 bases between the two ends. The CDR3 loop is CASSELGEGSPLHF. The CDR3 DNA sequence: TGTGCCAGCAGTGAATTAGGGGAGGGATCACCCCTCCACTTT.

This clonotype was seen at least ten times. The chain couples TRBV20-1 to TRBJ1-2; D is undetermined. The CDR3 totals 15 residues. Germline assignment: CDR1 DFQATT and CDR2 SNEGSKA (reference sequence). With 0 bases removed from V and 2 bases from J, the gap between germline ends came to 13 bases. For the CDR3, the DNA is TGCAGTGCTAGAGATGGTGTCTCGGTGAACTATGGCTACACCTTC. Translation gives CSARDGVSVNYGYTF.

This clonotype has only a few counts. V is TRBV5-1 and J is TRBJ2-3; D unresolved. This CDR3 region has 14 residues. V was cut by 7 bases and J by 6 bases, with 18 bases left in between. The germline CDR1 and CDR2 sequences are SGHRS and YFSETQ. CDR3 in amino acids: CASGPDRVMDTQYF. The CDR3 DNA sequence: TGCGCCAGCGGTCCAGACCGCGTGATGGATACGCAGTATTTT.

The sample holds a few counts of this clonotype. The chain joins TRBV5-1 to TRBJ2-1, with TRBD2 matching over 7 bases. Per germline, CDR1 SGHRS and CDR2 YFSETQ. Trimming removed 2 bases from V and 6 bases from J; junction bases left unmatched: 5. The CDR3 has 14 amino acids. Written as DNA, the CDR3 is TGCGCCAGCAGCTTATCGGGAGGAGGCAATGAGCAGTTCTTC. This gives the protein CASSLSGGGNEQFF.

This clonotype has just a few counts. This rearrangement joins TRBV2 to TRBJ1-2; no reliable D call. The CDR3 totals 13 residues. Trimming took 4 bases from V and 8 from J, leaving 14 bases between them. From germline, CDR1 is SNHLY and CDR2 FYNNEI. The CDR3 coding sequence is TGTGCCAGCAGTGTCCTGAACGCGCGGGGCTACACCTTC. Encoded protein: CASSVLNARGYTF.

The CDR3 bases are TGTGCCACCAGTAAGAGCGGGAGTAGCTACAATGAGCAGTTCTTC. This translates into CATSKSGSSYNEQFF. V usage is TRBV24-1 and J usage is TRBJ2-1; 8 positions agree with TRBD2. Germline V gene sequence: CDR1 KGHDR, CDR2 SFDVKD. CDR3 length: 15 residues. The ends lost 6 bases at V and 3 bases at J; junction bases unmatched: 6.

This chain uses TRBV20-1 with TRBJ1-1, with D possibly TRBD1 on 5 matching bases. The CDR3 consists of 13 residues. Germline CDR1 and CDR2: DFQATT and SNEGSKA (reference sequence). The V end lost 2 bases, the J end lost 6 bases, and 13 bases lay between the germline ends. Here the CDR3 reads CSARRGVRPEAFF. The CDR3 coding sequence is TGCAGTGCTAGAAGAGGGGTAAGGCCTGAAGCTTTCTTT.

This clonotype appeared a single time. The V call is TRBV9, the J call TRBJ2-6, with D unclear. The CDR3 loop spans 14 amino acids. Germline CDR1 and CDR2: SGDLS and YYNGEE. The V gene lost 6 bases and the J gene lost 4 bases, with 11 bases spanning the gap. The CDR3 sequence is CASTSWVGANVLTF. DNA for the CDR3: TGTGCCAGCACCTCGTGGGTCGGGGCCAACGTCCTGACTTTC.

V is TRBV6-2 or TRBV6-3 and J is TRBJ2-1; 9 bases agree with TRBD2. CDR3 length: 15 residues. The ends lost 2 bases at V and 10 bases at J; junction bases unmatched: 9. In germline, CDR1 is MNHEY, CDR2 SVGEGT. The CDR3 nucleotides read TGTGCCAGCAGTTACGAGGTAGCGGGAGTGGGAGAGCAGTTCTTC. Protein: CASSYEVAGVGEQFF.

This clonotype came up many times. The chain recombines TRBV11-3 with TRBJ2-3; no reliable D call. The CDR3 is made up of 13 amino acids. The V and J ends lost 1 base and 4 bases respectively, with 6 bases between them. Germline V lookup: CDR1 SGHNT, CDR2 YENEEA. The CDR3 sequence: CASSLAVSDTQYF. CDR3 nucleotides: TGTGCCAGCAGCTTAGCAGTATCAGATACGCAGTATTTT.

This clonotype has just a few counts. V and J are TRBV7-6 and TRBJ2-5, with 10 bases lining up with TRBD2. V lost 5 bases, J lost 4 bases, and 7 bases stayed unmatched. The CDR3 is made up of 15 amino acids. Germline CDR1 and CDR2: SGHVS and FNYEAQ. CDR3 sequence: CASSRAAGGIETQYF. The DNA for the CDR3 is TGTGCCAGCAGCCGTGCAGCGGGGGGGATAGAGACCCAGTACTTC. The variable domain in full, completed from reference TRBV7-6 and TRBJ2-5, reads GAGVSQSPRYKVTKRGQDVALRCDPISGHVSLYWYRQALGQGPEFLTYFNYEAQQDKSGLPNDRFSAERPEGSISTLTIQRTEQRDSAMYRCASSRAAGGIETQYFGPGTRLLVL.